One sample yielded the 4 T cell receptor beta chains listed below, sequenced in a study of blood T cells in healthy people across ages. Then a second PCR, running about 6 to 12 cycles, was carried out with a sample-barcoded 5' primer and a J-beta primer mix. TCRdb re-analysed the 5' RACE reads in MiXCR, keeping a single row per CDR3 protein. The table lists some 560,000 distinct CDR3 sequences, about a quarter of them singletons. These data were also filed under a second study, of T cells of mothers and their children.

The sequenced sample was blood. The source of these receptors is a boy between 2 and 10 years old in good health.

This chain links TRBV5-1 with TRBJ2-5; 10 positions agree with TRBD2. CDR3 size: 15 residues. V gave up 6 bases and J gave up 4 bases; unmatched junction bases: 9. Germline V gene lookup returns CDR1 SGHRS and CDR2 YFSETQ. The DNA of the CDR3 is TGCGCCAGCATGTTAGCGGGAGGTTCGGGAGAGACCCAGTACTTC. Translating it yields CASMLAGGSGETQYF.

The CDR3 region is CASSSPRSQNYEQYF. The CDR3 DNA is TGTGCCAGCAGTTCCCCCAGGAGCCAGAACTACGAGCAGTACTTC. The chain carries TRBV28 and TRBJ2-1; D is unresolved. The J call may be wrong; the DNA end is better matched by TRBJ2-7. Germline V lookup: CDR1 MDHEN, CDR2 SYDVKM. This CDR3 has 15 amino acids.

The rearrangement uses TRBV21-1 and TRBJ1-2; the table's D gene call, TRBD1, was not cross checked with the DNA. TRBV21-1 is noted as a pseudogene. CDR3 size: 15 residues. The CDR3 loop is CASNNPGHILYGYTF. Here the CDR3 DNA reads TGTGCCAGCAATAACCCGGGACACATATTATATGGCTACACCTTC.

The chain carries TRBV6-6 and TRBJ1-2; TRBD1 agrees at 8 bases. CDR3 length equals 15 residues. Germline loops: CDR1 MNHNY, CDR2 SVGAGI (reference sequence). V shed 7 bases, J shed 7 bases, and the junction held 14 bases outside the gene matches. CDR3 residues: CASIGPGTGSLGYTF. DNA of the CDR3: TGTGCCAGCATAGGTCCCGGGACAGGCTCTCTTGGCTACACCTTC.